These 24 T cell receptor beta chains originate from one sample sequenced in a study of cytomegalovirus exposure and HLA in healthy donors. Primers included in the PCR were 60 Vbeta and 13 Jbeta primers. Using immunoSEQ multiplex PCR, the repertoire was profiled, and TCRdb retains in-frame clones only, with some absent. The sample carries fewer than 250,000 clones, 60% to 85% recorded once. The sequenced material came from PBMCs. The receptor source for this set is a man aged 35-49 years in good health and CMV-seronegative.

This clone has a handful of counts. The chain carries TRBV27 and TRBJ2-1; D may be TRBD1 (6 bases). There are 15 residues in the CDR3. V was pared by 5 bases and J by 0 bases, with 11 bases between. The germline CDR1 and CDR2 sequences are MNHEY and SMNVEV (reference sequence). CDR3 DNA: TGTGCCAGCAGTGGGGACACCAACTCCTACAATGAGCAGTTCTTC. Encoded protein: CASSGDTNSYNEQFF.

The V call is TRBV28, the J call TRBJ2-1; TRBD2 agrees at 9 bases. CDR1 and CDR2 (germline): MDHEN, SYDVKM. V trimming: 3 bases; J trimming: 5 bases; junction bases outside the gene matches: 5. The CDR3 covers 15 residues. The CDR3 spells CASSFLAGEDNEQFF. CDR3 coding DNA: TGTGCCAGCAGTTTTTTAGCGGGAGAGGACAATGAGCAGTTCTTC.

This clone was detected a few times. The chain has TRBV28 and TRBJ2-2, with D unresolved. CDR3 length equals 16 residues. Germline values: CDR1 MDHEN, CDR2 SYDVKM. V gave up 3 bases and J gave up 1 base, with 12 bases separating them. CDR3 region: CASSFASKQNTGELFF. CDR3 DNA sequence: TGTGCCAGCAGTTTCGCTTCTAAGCAGAACACCGGGGAGCTGTTTTTT.

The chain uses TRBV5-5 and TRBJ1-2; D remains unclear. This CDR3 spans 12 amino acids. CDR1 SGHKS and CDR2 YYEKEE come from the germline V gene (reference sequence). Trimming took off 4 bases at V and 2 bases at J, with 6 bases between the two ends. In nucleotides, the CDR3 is TGTGCCAGCAGCCCGTCGAACTATGGCTACACCTTC. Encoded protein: CASSPSNYGYTF.

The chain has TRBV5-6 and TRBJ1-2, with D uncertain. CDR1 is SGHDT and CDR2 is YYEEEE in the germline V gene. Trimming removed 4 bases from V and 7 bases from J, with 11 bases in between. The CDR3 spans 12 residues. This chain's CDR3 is CASSRRTGGYTF. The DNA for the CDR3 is TGTGCCAGCAGCCGGAGGACGGGTGGCTACACCTTC.

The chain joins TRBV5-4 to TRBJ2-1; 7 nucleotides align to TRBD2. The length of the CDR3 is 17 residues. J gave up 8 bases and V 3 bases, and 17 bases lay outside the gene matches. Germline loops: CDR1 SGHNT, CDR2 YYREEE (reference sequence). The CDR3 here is CASSSHPPTSTWDEQFF. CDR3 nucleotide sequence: TGTGCCAGCAGCTCCCACCCTCCGACTAGCACCTGGGATGAGCAGTTCTTC.

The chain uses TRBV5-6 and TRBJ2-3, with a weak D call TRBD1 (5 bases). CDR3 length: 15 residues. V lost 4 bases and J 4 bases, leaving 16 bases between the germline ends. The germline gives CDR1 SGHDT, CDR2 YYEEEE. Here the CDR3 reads CASSPSGRAADTQYF. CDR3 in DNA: TGTGCCAGCAGCCCGTCTGGCAGGGCCGCAGATACGCAGTATTTT.

The CDR3 loop is CASSGTSGAGANVLTF. CDR3 bases: TGTGCCAGCAGCGGAACTTCAGGGGCTGGGGCCAACGTCCTGACTTTC. The chain couples TRBV5-5 to TRBJ2-6; a possible D gene is TRBD1 (6 bases). This CDR3 comprises 16 residues. Deletions cut 4 bases from V and 2 bases from J, with 13 bases between. Germline V gives CDR1 SGHKS, CDR2 YYEKEE (reference sequence).

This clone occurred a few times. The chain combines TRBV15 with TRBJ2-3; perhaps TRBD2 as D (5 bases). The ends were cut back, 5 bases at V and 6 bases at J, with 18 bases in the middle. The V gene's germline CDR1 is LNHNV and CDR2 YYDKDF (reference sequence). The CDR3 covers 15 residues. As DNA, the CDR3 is TGTGCCACCAGCGGAAGGACTTCCTCCTCTGATACGCAGTATTTT. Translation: CATSGRTSSSDTQYF.

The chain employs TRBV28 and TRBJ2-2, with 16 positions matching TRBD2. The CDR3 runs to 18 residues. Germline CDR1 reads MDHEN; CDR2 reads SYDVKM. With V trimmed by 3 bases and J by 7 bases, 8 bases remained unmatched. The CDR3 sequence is CASSFQGLAGGPGGELFF. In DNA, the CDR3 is TGTGCCAGCAGTTTCCAGGGACTAGCGGGAGGGCCCGGCGGGGAGCTGTTTTTT.

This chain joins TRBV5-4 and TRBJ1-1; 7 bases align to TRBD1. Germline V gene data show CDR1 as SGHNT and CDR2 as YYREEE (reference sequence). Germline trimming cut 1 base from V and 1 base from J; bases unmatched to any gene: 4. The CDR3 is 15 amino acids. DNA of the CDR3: TGTGCCAGCAGCTTGCGTGACAGGGCGAACACTGAAGCTTTCTTT. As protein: CASSLRDRANTEAFF. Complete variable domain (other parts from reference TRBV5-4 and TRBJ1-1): ETGVTQSPTHLIKTRGQQVTLRCSSQSGHNTVSWYQQALGQGPQFIFQYYREEENGRGNFPPRFSGLQFPNYSSELNVNALELDDSALYLCASSLRDRANTEAFFGQGTRLTVV.

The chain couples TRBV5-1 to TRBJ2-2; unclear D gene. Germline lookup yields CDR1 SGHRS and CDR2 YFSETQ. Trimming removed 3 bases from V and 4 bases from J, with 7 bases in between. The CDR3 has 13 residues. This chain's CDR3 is CASSSSGTGELFF. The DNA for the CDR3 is TGCGCCAGCAGCTCGTCGGGCACCGGGGAGCTGTTTTTT.

Here the CDR3 DNA reads TGTGCCAGCAGCCGGGACAGGGGGGGGGACAATGAGCAGTTCTTC. Translation gives CASSRDRGGDNEQFF. The V call is TRBV9, the J call TRBJ2-1; 11 bases fit TRBD1. This CDR3 is built from 15 residues. The germline V gene has CDR1 SGDLS and CDR2 YYNGEE. J gave up 5 bases and V 4 bases, and 5 bases lay outside the gene matches.

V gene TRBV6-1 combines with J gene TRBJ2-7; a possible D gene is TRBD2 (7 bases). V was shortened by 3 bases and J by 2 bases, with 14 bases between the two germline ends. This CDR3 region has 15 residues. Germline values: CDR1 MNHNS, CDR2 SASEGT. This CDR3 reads CASSEGGGTTYEQYF. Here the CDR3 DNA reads TGTGCCAGCAGTGAGGGGGGGGGCACCACCTACGAGCAGTACTTC.

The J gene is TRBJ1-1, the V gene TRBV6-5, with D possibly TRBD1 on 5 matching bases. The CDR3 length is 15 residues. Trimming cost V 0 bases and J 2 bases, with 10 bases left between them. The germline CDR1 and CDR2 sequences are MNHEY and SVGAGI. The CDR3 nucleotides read TGTGCCAGCAGTTACTCTCGGGGGGAAAACACTGAAGCTTTCTTT. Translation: CASSYSRGENTEAFF.

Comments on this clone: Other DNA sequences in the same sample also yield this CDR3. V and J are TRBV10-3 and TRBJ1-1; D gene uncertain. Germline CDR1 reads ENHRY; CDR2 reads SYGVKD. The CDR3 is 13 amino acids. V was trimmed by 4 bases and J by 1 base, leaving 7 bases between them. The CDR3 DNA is TGTGCCATCAGTGTCGGGGAGAACACTGAAGCTTTCTTT. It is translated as CAISVGENTEAFF.

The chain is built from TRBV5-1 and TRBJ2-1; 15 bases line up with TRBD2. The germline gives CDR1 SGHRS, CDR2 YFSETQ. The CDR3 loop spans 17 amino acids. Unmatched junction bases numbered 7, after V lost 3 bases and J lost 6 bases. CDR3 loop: CASSSGLAGGPGNEQFF. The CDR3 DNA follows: TGCGCCAGCAGCTCCGGACTAGCGGGGGGGCCCGGCAATGAGCAGTTCTTC.

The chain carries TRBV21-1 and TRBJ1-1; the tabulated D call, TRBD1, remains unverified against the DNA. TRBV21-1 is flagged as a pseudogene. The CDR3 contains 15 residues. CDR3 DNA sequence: TGTGCCAGCAGCAAAGCACAGGACCGGTACACTGAAGCTTTCTTT. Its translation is CASSKAQDRYTEAFF.

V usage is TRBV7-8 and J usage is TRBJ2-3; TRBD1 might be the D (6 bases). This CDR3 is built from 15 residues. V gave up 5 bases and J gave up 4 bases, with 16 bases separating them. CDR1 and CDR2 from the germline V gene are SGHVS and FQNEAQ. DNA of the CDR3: TGTGCCAGCAGCCCGGACAGTGATCGATCAGATACGCAGTATTTT. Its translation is CASSPDSDRSDTQYF. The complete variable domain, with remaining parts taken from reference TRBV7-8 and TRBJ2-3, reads GAGVSQSPRYKVAKRGQDVALRCDPISGHVSLFWYQQALGQGPEFLTYFQNEAQLDKSGLPSDRFFAERPEGSVSTLKIQRTQQEDSAVYLCASSPDSDRSDTQYFGPGTRLTVL.

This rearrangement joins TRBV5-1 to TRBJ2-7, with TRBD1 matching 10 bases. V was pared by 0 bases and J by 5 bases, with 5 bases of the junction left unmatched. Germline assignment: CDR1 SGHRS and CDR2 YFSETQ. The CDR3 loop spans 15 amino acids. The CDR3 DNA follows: TGCGCCAGCAGCTTGGAAGGGACAGGGGCCCACGAGCAGTACTTC. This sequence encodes CASSLEGTGAHEQYF.

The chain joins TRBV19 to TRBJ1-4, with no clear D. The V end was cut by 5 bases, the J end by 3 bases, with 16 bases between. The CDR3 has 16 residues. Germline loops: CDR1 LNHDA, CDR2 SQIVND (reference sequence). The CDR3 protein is CASSPDPTDPNEKLFF. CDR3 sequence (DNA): TGTGCCAGTAGTCCCGACCCCACAGATCCTAATGAAAAACTGTTTTTT. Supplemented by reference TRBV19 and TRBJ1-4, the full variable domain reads DGGITQSPKYLFRKEGQNVTLSCEQNLNHDAMYWYRQDPGQGLRLIYYSQIVNDFQKGDIAEGYSVSREKKESFPLTVTSAQKNPTAFYLCASSPDPTDPNEKLFFGSGTQLSVL.

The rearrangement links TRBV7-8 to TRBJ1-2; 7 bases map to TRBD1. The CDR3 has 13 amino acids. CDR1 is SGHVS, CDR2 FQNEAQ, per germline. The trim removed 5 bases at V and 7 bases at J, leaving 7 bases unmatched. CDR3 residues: CASSPRQGGGYTF. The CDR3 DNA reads TGTGCCAGCAGCCCAAGACAGGGAGGTGGCTACACCTTC. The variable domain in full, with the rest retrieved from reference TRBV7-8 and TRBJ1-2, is GAGVSQSPRYKVAKRGQDVALRCDPISGHVSLFWYQQALGQGPEFLTYFQNEAQLDKSGLPSDRFFAERPEGSVSTLKIQRTQQEDSAVYLCASSPRQGGGYTFGSGTRLTVV.

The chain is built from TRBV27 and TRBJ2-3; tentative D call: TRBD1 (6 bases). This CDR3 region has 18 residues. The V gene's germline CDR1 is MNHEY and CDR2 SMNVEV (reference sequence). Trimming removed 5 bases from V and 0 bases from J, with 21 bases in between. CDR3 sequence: CASSPTPSGAPSTDTQYF. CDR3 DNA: TGTGCCAGCAGTCCAACCCCGTCAGGGGCCCCTAGCACAGATACGCAGTATTTT.

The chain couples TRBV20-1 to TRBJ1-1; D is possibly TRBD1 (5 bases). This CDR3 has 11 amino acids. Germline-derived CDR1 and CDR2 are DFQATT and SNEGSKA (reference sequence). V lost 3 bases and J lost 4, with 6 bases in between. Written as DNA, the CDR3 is TGCAGTGCTAGGGGGGGCACTGAAGCTTTCTTT. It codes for CSARGGTEAFF.